The subject of this entry is one TCR beta chain. RNA was extracted with the RNeasy kit, and a quantity of about 0.5 to 1 ug was reverse transcribed using random hexamers. TCRdb reprocessed the immunoSEQ multiplex PCR reads via MiXCR and lists one record per CDR3 protein. This table holds hundreds of thousands of distinct CDR3 sequences, about 94% found once. TCR beta sequencing covered blood CD8+ and CD4+ T cells. Negative isolation was applied to CD8+ and CD4+ T cells, and FACS enrichment was applied to TEMRA cells. Germline assignment: CDR1 SGHVS and CDR2 FNYEAQ. Trimming pared 1 base from V and 8 bases from J, leaving 11 bases between. The CDR3 sequence is 14 residues long. This entry belongs to a study of CD8 T cells in Susac syndrome. For the study at large: At the time their blood was drawn, patients with Susac syndrome were either therapy-naive, on corticosteroids (with some of them also receiving intravenous immunoglobulin), or on intravenous immunoglobulin alone.

The V gene is TRBV7-6, the J gene TRBJ1-4; no firm D call. The sequencing sample was made of CD4+ T cells from PBMCs. The TCR was taken from a human donor with Susac syndrome. CDR3 amino acids: CASSLDNLGEKLFF. In DNA, the CDR3 is TGTGCCAGCAGCTTAGATAACTTAGGGGAAAAACTGTTTTTT.